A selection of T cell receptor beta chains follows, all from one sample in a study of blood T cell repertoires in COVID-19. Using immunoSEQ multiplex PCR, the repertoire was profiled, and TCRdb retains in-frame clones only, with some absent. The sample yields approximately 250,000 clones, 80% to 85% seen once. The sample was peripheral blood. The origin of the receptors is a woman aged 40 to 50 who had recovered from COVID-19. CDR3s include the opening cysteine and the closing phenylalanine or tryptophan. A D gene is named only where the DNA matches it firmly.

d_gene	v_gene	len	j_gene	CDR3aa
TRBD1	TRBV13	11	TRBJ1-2	CASGTAYGYTF
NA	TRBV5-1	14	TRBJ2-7	CASSLAAGPNEQYF
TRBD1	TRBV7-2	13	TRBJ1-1	CASSLVGGAEAFF
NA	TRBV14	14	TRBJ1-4	CASSRNRVGEKLFF
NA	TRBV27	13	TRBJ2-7	CASSPGSPYEQYF
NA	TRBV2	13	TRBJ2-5	CAGHRVPGETQYF
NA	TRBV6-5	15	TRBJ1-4	CASSYFGQLNEKLFF
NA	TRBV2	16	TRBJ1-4	CASNNPGGPGNEKLFF
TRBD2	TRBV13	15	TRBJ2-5	CASSTGLAGGETQYF
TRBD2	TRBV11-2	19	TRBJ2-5	CASRPGDSGGLRNQETQYF
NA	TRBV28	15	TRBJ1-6	CASSSQSSYNSPLHF
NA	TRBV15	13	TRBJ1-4	CATSRDPEGKLFF
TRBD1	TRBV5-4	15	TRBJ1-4	CASSSPGQGREKLFF
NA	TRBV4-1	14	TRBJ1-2	CASSQGSINYGYTF
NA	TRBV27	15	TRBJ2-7	CASHPSTGTFYEQYF
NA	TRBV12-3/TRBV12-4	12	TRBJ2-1	CASRGMGREQFF
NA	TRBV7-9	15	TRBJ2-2	CASSRRTANTGELFF
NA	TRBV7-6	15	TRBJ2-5	CASSRDIPPQETQYF